These T cell receptor beta chains were read from a single sample in a study of blood T cell repertoires in COVID-19. Using immunoSEQ multiplex PCR, the repertoire was profiled, and TCRdb retains in-frame clones only, with some absent. Here the sample spans about 170,000 clones, around 86% being singletons. Sequencing input: peripheral blood. These receptors originate from a woman older than 75 with COVID-19, enrolled during active disease. CDR3s include the opening cysteine and the closing phenylalanine or tryptophan. D genes are given only for firm matches. A row's size may be missing; if present it is once, few, many or a size class.

TRBJ2-5	TRBV5-5	-	-	CASSRYRKTEFQETQYF	TGTGCCAGCAGCCGGTACAGAAAGACGGAATTTCAAGAGACCCAGTACTTC
TRBJ2-3	TRBV7-2	-	-	CASSLILVPTDTQYF	TGTGCCAGCAGCTTAATCCTCGTCCCGACAGATACGCAGTATTTT
TRBJ1-5	TRBV19	-	few	CASSPHREGQPQHF	TGTGCCAGTAGTCCCCACAGGGAAGGTCAGCCCCAGCATTTT
TRBJ1-5	TRBV10-3	-	-	CASSGGVYSNQPQHF	TGTGCCTCATCGGGGGGGGTCTATAGCAATCAGCCCCAGCATTTT
TRBJ2-3	TRBV24-1	TRBD2	-	CATSDLRVAGTTDTQYF	TGTGCCACCAGTGACCTAAGGGTAGCGGGCACGACAGATACGCAGTATTTT
TRBJ1-5	TRBV19	-	few	CASSSTVGSQPQHF	TGTGCCAGTAGTTCGACTGTAGGGAGTCAGCCCCAGCATTTT
TRBJ2-4	TRBV28	-	-	CASSERRVQYF	TGTGCCAGCAGTGAGCGGCGAGTTCAGTACTTC
TRBJ1-1	TRBV4-2	-	-	CASSQDLRTSEAFF	TGTGCCAGCAGCCAAGATCTAAGAACTTCTGAAGCTTTCTTT
TRBJ1-3	TRBV6-2/TRBV6-3	-	-	CASSYFRTAYGNTIYF	TGTGCCAGCAGTTACTTTCGGACAGCTTATGGAAACACCATATATTTT
TRBJ1-2	TRBV5-8	-	-	CASSLEGYTF	TGTGCCAGCAGCCTAGAGGGCTACACCTTC
TRBJ1-2	TRBV25-1	-	-	CASSETYGYTF	TGTGCCAGCAGTGAAACTTATGGCTACACCTTC
TRBJ1-3	TRBV11-2	-	once	CASSPLRHPRGNTIYF	TGTGCCAGCAGCCCGCTCCGGCACCCGAGGGGAAACACCATATATTTT
TRBJ1-2	TRBV13	TRBD1	-	CASSSTGTGNGYTF	TGTGCCAGCAGCTCAACCGGGACAGGGAATGGCTACACCTTC
TRBJ1-1	TRBV28	-	-	CASTRDVDTEAFF	TGTGCCAGCACGAGGGATGTTGACACTGAAGCTTTCTTT
TRBJ1-1	TRBV19	-	-	CASSFGTLRSSAFF	TGTGCCAGTAGTTTCGGGACACTGCGCAGTTCGGCTTTCTTT
TRBJ1-6	TRBV3-1/TRBV3-2	-	-	CASSQVGGANSPLHF	TGTGCCAGCAGCCAAGTTGGGGGCGCGAATTCACCCCTCCACTTT
TRBJ1-3	TRBV6-5	-	-	CATWTVAGNTIYF	TGTGCCACCTGGACAGTAGCTGGAAACACCATATATTTT